This T cell receptor beta chain derives from a study of blood T cells in healthy people across ages. With a J-beta primer mix and a sample-barcoded 5' primer, a second PCR ran 7 to 11 cycles. TCRdb re-called the 5' RACE reads with MiXCR, one entry per CDR3 protein. Here the sample spans fewer than 1.5 million distinct CDR3 sequences, 42% being singletons. Each donor was a healthy Caucasian individual from Russia, aged roughly 6 to 90. Trimming pared 1 base from V and 5 bases from J, leaving 20 bases between. The CDR3 has 17 residues. Germline values: CDR1 SNHLY, CDR2 FYNNEI. The table lists this clonotype with a few counts.

Sample: blood. This receptor was obtained from a woman between 18 and 29 years old in good health. This rearrangement joins TRBV2 to TRBJ2-5, with a possible D match to TRBD1 (6 bases). CDR3 coding DNA: TGTGCCAGCAGTGAAGTTAATTTGGACAGCTTTGAGGAGACCCAGTACTTC. Amino acids: CASSEVNLDSFEETQYF.